This record covers a single TCR beta chain. Per the authors' pipeline: Quantification of nucleated cells was approximated via reference gene primer amplification. Repertoires were generated with immunoSEQ multiplex PCR, while TCRdb's copy carries only in-frame clones and drops some. That table gives V, J and clone size, and the DNA gave D and trimming. This table has about 300,000 clones, around 92% appearing once. CDR3 size: 16 residues. Trimming took 4 bases from V and 5 from J, leaving 17 bases between them. Germline values: CDR1 MGHDK, CDR2 SYGVNS. These data come from a study of blood T cell repertoires in COVID-19.

V is TRBV25-1 and J is TRBJ2-2; D perhaps matches TRBD2 (5 bases). This clonotype was sampled from a man aged 18 to 29 who had recovered from COVID-19. Sequencing used peripheral blood. The CDR3 DNA reads as TGTGCCAGCAGTGGATCAAATTTTCTAGCTACCGGGGAGCTGTTTTTT. Translating it yields CASSGSNFLATGELFF. The whole variable domain, filled in from reference TRBV25-1 and TRBJ2-2, reads EADIYQTPRYLVIGTGKKITLECSQTMGHDKMYWYQQDPGMELHLIHYSYGVNSTEKGDLSSESTVSRIRTEHFPLTLESARPSHTSQYLCASSGSNFLATGELFFGEGSRLTVL.